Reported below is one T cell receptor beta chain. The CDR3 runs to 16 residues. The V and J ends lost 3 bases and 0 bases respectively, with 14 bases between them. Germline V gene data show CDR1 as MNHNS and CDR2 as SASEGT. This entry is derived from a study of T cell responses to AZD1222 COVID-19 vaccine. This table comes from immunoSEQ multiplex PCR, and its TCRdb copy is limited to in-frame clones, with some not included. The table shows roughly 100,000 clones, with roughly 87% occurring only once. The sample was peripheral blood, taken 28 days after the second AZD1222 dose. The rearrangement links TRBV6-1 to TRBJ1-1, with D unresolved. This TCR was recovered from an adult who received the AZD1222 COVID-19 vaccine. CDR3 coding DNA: TGTGCCAGCAGTGAGCACCCGGGAGCGATGAACACTGAAGCTTTCTTT. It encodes CASSEHPGAMNTEAFF.